Listed below are T cell receptor beta chains from one sample, sequenced in a study of blood T cell repertoires in COVID-19. Profiling relied on immunoSEQ multiplex PCR, and the TCRdb table lists in-frame clones only, not all of them. The sample includes over 250,000 clones, 88% of them seen just once. Specimen: peripheral blood. These receptors originate from a man aged 60 to 69 who had recovered from COVID-19. Each CDR3 is given with its conserved first and last residue. Fields, in order: J gene, clone size, D gene, V gene, CDR3 protein, CDR3 DNA. D genes are given only for firm matches. The size field is filled for only some rows; it gives once, few, many or a size class.

>TRBJ2-7|.|TRBD2|TRBV9
CASSVGVLAGGLAVSYEQYF
TGTGCCAGCAGCGTAGGGGTCCTAGCGGGGGGGCTTGCAGTCTCCTACGAGCAGTACTTC
>TRBJ1-1|.|.|TRBV11-1
CASSPHRVNTEAFF
TGTGCCAGCAGCCCTCACAGAGTCAACACTGAAGCTTTCTTT
>TRBJ1-5|.|.|TRBV7-8
CASSLGARVDSNQPQHF
TGTGCCAGCAGCTTAGGGGCCAGGGTCGATAGCAATCAGCCCCAGCATTTT
>TRBJ1-6|.|.|TRBV7-8
CASSSSPAGSVLLPLHF
TGTGCCAGCAGCTCCTCTCCGGCGGGATCCGTGCTTCTGCCCCTCCACTTT
>TRBJ1-4|.|.|TRBV5-1
CASSLGGIGSEKLFF
TGCGCCAGCAGCTTGGGAGGGATCGGGAGTGAAAAACTGTTTTTT
>TRBJ2-5|.|TRBD1|TRBV5-4
CASSFRQGARETQYF
TGTGCCAGCAGCTTCCGACAGGGGGCGCGGGAGACCCAGTACTTC
>TRBJ1-5|few|.|TRBV7-2
CASSPWANSNQPQHF
TGTGCCAGCAGCCCCTGGGCAAATAGCAATCAGCCCCAGCATTTT
>TRBJ2-2|.|.|TRBV24-1
CATSDTRGLNTGELFF
TGTGCCACCAGTGATACGAGGGGACTGAACACCGGGGAGCTGTTTTTT
>TRBJ2-7|.|.|TRBV27
CASSYNTGISYEQYF
TGTGCCAGCAGTTACAATACAGGGATCTCCTACGAGCAGTACTTC
>TRBJ1-2|.|.|TRBV10-2
CASSPMNYGYTF
TGCGCCAGCAGTCCTATGAACTATGGCTACACCTTC
>TRBJ1-5|.|TRBD1|TRBV19
CASSITGGHVQPQHF
TGTGCCAGTAGTATTACAGGGGGCCACGTTCAGCCCCAGCATTTT
>TRBJ2-7|.|.|TRBV6-5
CASSYSTGFSYEQYF
TGTGCCAGCAGTTACTCAACCGGGTTCTCTTACGAGCAGTACTTC
>TRBJ1-5|once|.|TRBV5-6
CASSLRFGGVNQPQHF
TGTGCCAGCAGCTTGAGGTTCGGAGGGGTCAATCAGCCCCAGCATTTT
>TRBJ1-6|.|.|TRBV30
CAWSELGARNSPLHF
TGTGCCTGGAGTGAGTTGGGGGCGCGGAATTCACCCCTCCACTTT
>TRBJ1-5|.|TRBD1|TRBV7-4
CASSSKNDRGTRDSNQPQHF
TGTGCCAGCAGCTCAAAAAATGACAGGGGAACGAGGGATAGCAATCAGCCCCAGCATTTT
>TRBJ2-5|few|TRBD1|TRBV27
CASSLGITGTGSRRTQYF
TGTGCCAGCAGTTTAGGGATAACCGGGACAGGTTCCCGACGGACCCAGTACTTC
>TRBJ2-7|once|.|TRBV18
CASSPAPDSTYEQYF
TGTGCCAGCTCACCAGCTCCAGACAGTACCTACGAGCAGTACTTC
>TRBJ2-2|.|.|TRBV24-1
CATSELGTGELFF
TGTGCCACCAGTGAACTTGGCACCGGGGAGCTGTTTTTT
>TRBJ2-7|once|TRBD1|TRBV6-1
CASSDLGTVGEQYF
TGTGCCAGCAGTGACCTCGGGACAGTAGGCGAGCAGTACTTC
>TRBJ2-6|.|.|TRBV5-5
CASSESTGSGANVLTF
TGTGCCAGCAGCGAATCCACAGGCTCTGGGGCCAACGTCCTGACTTTC
>TRBJ1-1|.|TRBD1|TRBV19
CASRNQGGITEAFF
TGTGCCAGTAGGAACCAGGGGGGTATCACTGAAGCTTTCTTT
>TRBJ2-1|.|.|TRBV20-1
CSAVTGPEQFF
TGCAGTGCTGTCACAGGACCTGAGCAGTTCTTC
>TRBJ2-7|few|TRBD2|TRBV19
CASSPRSSGGFYEQYF
TGTGCCAGTAGTCCCCGATCTAGCGGGGGGTTCTACGAGCAGTACTTC
>TRBJ2-2|.|TRBD1|TRBV7-9
CASSLAKGTGDTGELFF
TGTGCCAGCAGCCTAGCCAAAGGGACAGGGGATACCGGGGAGCTGTTTTTT
>TRBJ1-1|.|.|TRBV7-9
CASSLSRGENRAVEAFF
TGTGCCAGCAGCTTATCTAGGGGTGAAAACAGGGCAGTGGAAGCTTTCTTT
>TRBJ1-1|.|.|TRBV14
CASSKQDPPLSNTEAFF
TGTGCCAGCAGCAAACAGGATCCCCCTCTCTCGAACACTGAAGCTTTCTTT
>TRBJ1-5|.|.|TRBV6-5
CASSPGASSNQPQHF
TGTGCCAGCAGTCCGGGAGCTTCTAGCAATCAGCCCCAGCATTTT
>TRBJ2-7|once|TRBD1|TRBV9
CASSEGRGGNYEQYF
TGTGCCAGCAGCGAGGGAAGAGGGGGCAACTACGAGCAGTACTTC
>TRBJ2-1|.|TRBD2|TRBV27
CASSFPTSGGAYNEQFF
TGTGCCAGCAGTTTCCCTACTAGCGGGGGGGCCTACAATGAGCAGTTCTTC
>TRBJ1-1|.|.|TRBV21-1
CASSKVLRPGIYQPNTEAFF
TGTGCCAGCAGCAAGGTCCTTCGACCAGGGATTTATCAGCCGAACACTGAAGCTTTCTTT
>TRBJ1-5|.|TRBD1|TRBV2
CASTLGQGTNQPQHF
TGTGCCAGCACTTTGGGACAGGGGACCAATCAGCCCCAGCATTTT
>TRBJ2-7|.|.|TRBV6-2/TRBV6-3
CASSLTSYEQYF
TGTGCCAGCAGTTTGACTAGTTACGAGCAGTACTTC
>TRBJ2-7|.|TRBD1|TRBV7-9
CASSLGQGLHEQYF
TGTGCCAGCAGCTTAGGACAGGGGCTCCACGAGCAGTACTTC
>TRBJ2-7|.|TRBD1|TRBV5-1
CASSWTGGTYEQYF
TGCGCCAGCAGCTGGACAGGGGGAACCTACGAGCAGTACTTC
>TRBJ1-4|.|.|TRBV19
CAAAGTGQEKLFF
TGTGCCGCGGCAGGAACAGGGCAGGAAAAACTGTTTTTT
>TRBJ2-7|once|.|TRBV5-6
CASSLVAGANYEQYF
TGTGCCAGCAGCTTGGTGGCAGGGGCAAACTACGAGCAGTACTTC
>TRBJ2-6|.|.|TRBV11-2
CASSFGYFNLISGANVLTF
TGTGCCAGCAGCTTCGGGTACTTTAATCTGATCTCTGGGGCCAACGTCCTGACTTTC
>TRBJ2-3|.|.|TRBV4-2
CASSQAAGAGTDTQYF
TGTGCCAGCAGCCAAGCCGCGGGGGCTGGCACAGATACGCAGTATTTT
>TRBJ1-2|.|TRBD1|TRBV3-1/TRBV3-2
CASSQDRQGRGYTF
TGTGCCAGCAGCCAAGACCGACAGGGAAGGGGCTACACCTTC
>TRBJ1-4|.|TRBD1|TRBV12-5
CASGLGLTTGDLLSTNEKLFF
TGTGCTAGTGGTTTGGGCCTCACCACAGGGGATCTACTAAGTACTAATGAAAAACTGTTTTTT
>TRBJ1-6|.|TRBD1|TRBV19
CASSPPHGQAVLSLHF
TGTGCCAGTAGTCCGCCTCACGGACAGGCGGTCCTGTCCCTCCACTTT
>TRBJ2-3|.|TRBD2|TRBV18
CASSPLAGGTSTDTQYF
TGTGCCAGCTCACCCCTAGCGGGGGGGACTAGCACAGATACGCAGTATTTT
>TRBJ1-1|.|.|TRBV29-1
CSVGFHGDTEAFF
TGCAGCGTTGGATTTCACGGGGATACTGAAGCTTTCTTT
>TRBJ2-4|.|.|TRBV2
CASSVARAKNIQYF
TGTGCCAGCAGTGTGGCCAGGGCAAAAAACATTCAGTACTTC
>TRBJ2-2|.|TRBD1|TRBV6-6
CASRGQGSGELFF
TGTGCCAGCAGAGGACAGGGAAGCGGGGAGCTGTTTTTT
>TRBJ2-7|.|TRBD2|TRBV5-1
CASSSGLAGTYEQYF
TGCGCCAGCAGCTCGGGACTAGCGGGGACCTACGAGCAGTACTTC
>TRBJ2-3|.|TRBD2|TRBV5-1
CASSLFGAGGVSDTQYF
TGCGCCAGCAGCTTGTTCGGCGCGGGGGGAGTGTCAGATACGCAGTATTTT
>TRBJ1-5|few|.|TRBV15
CATSREQGSNQPQHF
TGTGCCACCAGCAGAGAACAGGGAAGCAATCAGCCCCAGCATTTT
>TRBJ1-4|.|.|TRBV19
CASTMRGGDEKLFF
TGTGCCAGTACCATGAGGGGAGGGGATGAAAAACTGTTTTTT
>TRBJ2-1|.|.|TRBV2
CASHGGRSYNEQFF
TGTGCCAGCCACGGGGGGCGATCCTACAATGAGCAGTTCTTC
>TRBJ2-7|.|.|TRBV5-1
CASSLRGSYEQYF
TGCGCCAGCAGCTTGAGGGGGAGCTACGAGCAGTACTTC
>TRBJ2-5|.|.|TRBV12-3/TRBV12-4
CASGRGYQETQYF
TGTGCCAGCGGGCGGGGATACCAAGAGACCCAGTACTTC
>TRBJ2-2|.|TRBD1|TRBV19
CASSADRGQTGELFF
TGTGCCAGTAGTGCCGACAGGGGGCAAACCGGGGAGCTGTTTTTT
>TRBJ1-2|.|.|TRBV5-5
CASSLLRDSNYGYTF
TGTGCCAGCAGCTTGTTAAGGGACTCTAACTATGGCTACACCTTC
>TRBJ2-5|.|.|TRBV6-5
CASSKPDNQETQYF
TGTGCCAGCAGTAAACCGGACAACCAAGAGACCCAGTACTTC